The 29 T cell receptor beta chains listed next were all sequenced from one sample in a study of beta chain features in type 1 diabetes. Regarding the study as a whole: Moderate yet significant TCRB CDR3 shortening was seen in Type 1 diabetes patients in all four CD4+ subsets.

Their antigens are not known. Sequenced material consisted of expressed TCRB transcripts (all of the isolated RNA was reverse transcribed). Sequenced by immunoSEQ multiplex PCR; TCRdb stores in-frame clones only, minus some. The sample has 13,000 to 15,000 clones; approximately 60% are singletons. The sample comprised stem cell memory CD4+ T cells from blood. The receptors derive from a woman between 18 and 30 years old with type 1 diabetes.

The rearrangement joins TRBV7-9 to TRBJ2-5; TRBD2 might be the D (6 bases). The last part of the DNA fits TRBJ2-7 better; the J call may be wrong. Per the germline V gene, CDR1 is SEHNR and CDR2 is FQNEAQ (reference sequence). The CDR3 sequence is 15 residues long. The CDR3 reads CASTQSSGFYYEQYF. The CDR3 DNA reads as TGTGCCAGCACCCAGAGTAGCGGTTTCTACTACGAGCAGTACTTC.

The chain employs TRBV19 and TRBJ2-7, with 11 bases that match TRBD2. The trim removed 6 bases at V and 3 bases at J, leaving 7 bases unmatched. The CDR3 covers 15 residues. The germline CDR1 and CDR2 sequences are LNHDA and SQIVND (reference sequence). The CDR3 loop is CASSPTSGGFYEQYF. CDR3 sequence (DNA): TGTGCCAGTAGCCCTACTAGCGGGGGATTCTACGAGCAGTACTTC.

This sequence joins TRBV29-1 and TRBJ2-7; 16 nucleotides align to TRBD2. Trimming took 6 bases from V and 4 from J; bases not matched to a gene: 3. Germline CDR1 is SQVTM and CDR2 is ANQGSEA. The CDR3 has 14 amino acids. The CDR3 sequence: CSVGTSGRGYEQYF. The CDR3 coding sequence is TGCAGCGTAGGGACTAGCGGGAGGGGATACGAGCAGTACTTC.

This chain connects TRBV2 to TRBJ2-7; a possible D gene is TRBD2 (6 bases). The V and J ends lost 8 bases and 1 base respectively, with 18 bases between them. Germline loops: CDR1 SNHLY, CDR2 FYNNEI. The CDR3 loop spans 15 amino acids. The CDR3 protein is CASGEKGLASYEQYF. CDR3 nucleotides: TGTGCCAGCGGCGAGAAAGGGCTAGCGTCCTACGAGCAGTACTTC. Complete variable domain (other parts from reference TRBV2 and TRBJ2-7): EPEVTQTPSHQVTQMGQEVILRCVPISNHLYFYWYRQILGQKVEFLVSFYNNEISEKSEIFDDQFSVERPDGSNFTLKIRSTKLEDSAMYFCASGEKGLASYEQYFGPGTRLTVT.

V gene TRBV9 combines with J gene TRBJ2-1; TRBD2 matches 9 bases. The V gene end was trimmed by 1 base and the J gene end by 8 bases; junction bases not matched to a gene: 10. This CDR3 spans 16 amino acids. Germline V gene lookup returns CDR1 SGDLS and CDR2 YYNGEE. CDR3 residues: CASSVLSGGPADEQFF. The CDR3 DNA follows: TGTGCCAGCAGCGTATTGAGCGGGGGGCCGGCGGATGAGCAGTTCTTC.

The chain recombines TRBV7-9 with TRBJ2-2; the match to TRBD1 covers 8 bases. The CDR3 extends over 16 amino acids. Germline V gene sequence: CDR1 SEHNR, CDR2 FQNEAQ (reference sequence). After removal of 4 bases from V and 7 bases from J, the junction contained 11 bases not matched to a gene. The CDR3 sequence is CASSSPWQGAGGELFF. DNA of the CDR3: TGTGCCAGCAGCTCTCCATGGCAGGGGGCCGGCGGGGAGCTGTTTTTT.

The CDR3 nucleotides are TGTGCCTGGTCCCGGACAGGTCTCAATGAGCAGTTCTTC. Translated, it gives CAWSRTGLNEQFF. This chain joins TRBV30 and TRBJ2-1; 7 bases map to TRBD1. Germline CDR1 and CDR2: GTSNPN and SVGIG (reference sequence). This CDR3 region has 13 residues. Unmatched junction bases numbered 7, after V lost 5 bases and J lost 6 bases.

The genes are TRBV28 and TRBJ2-7; D uncertain. This CDR3 contains 13 residues. Trimming took 10 bases from V and 3 from J, leaving 16 bases between them. CDR1 is MDHEN, CDR2 SYDVKM, per germline. The CDR3 DNA reads TGTGCCACCGCCTCGTATCGGGTCTACGAGCAGTACTTC. This encodes CATASYRVYEQYF. The variable domain in full, with the rest retrieved from reference TRBV28 and TRBJ2-7, is DVKVTQSSRYLVKRTGEKVFLECVQDMDHENMFWYRQDPGLGLRLIYFSYDVKMKEKGDIPEGYSVSREKKERFSLILESASTNQTSMYLCATASYRVYEQYFGPGTRLTVT.

This chain joins TRBV19 and TRBJ2-5; weak D call: TRBD2 (6 bases). The CDR3 sequence is 14 residues long. Per germline, CDR1 LNHDA and CDR2 SQIVND (reference sequence). Trimming stripped 6 bases from V and 5 bases from J, with 16 bases between. The DNA of the CDR3 is TGTGCCAGTAGACTTTCCGGGGGTGGTGAGACCCAGTACTTC. This encodes CASRLSGGGETQYF.

The chain recombines TRBV5-6 with TRBJ2-3; 14 bases fit TRBD2. The V segment lost 7 bases and the J segment 10 bases; nucleotides outside the gene matches: 11. The CDR3 loop spans 15 amino acids. The germline gives CDR1 SGHDT, CDR2 YYEEEE. The chain's CDR3 is CASWSAGLAGVAQYF. The CDR3 DNA reads as TGTGCCAGCTGGTCGGCGGGACTAGCGGGAGTTGCGCAGTATTTT.

The rearrangement uses TRBV10-2 and TRBJ1-2; a weak D match, TRBD1 (5 bases). The CDR3 runs to 14 residues. Trimming removed 6 bases at V and 2 bases at J, with 13 bases between. Germline V lookup: CDR1 WSHSY, CDR2 SAAADI. The CDR3, as DNA: TGCGCCAGCAGCGGGGTCGGGGGGAACTATGGCTACACCTTC. Protein sequence: CASSGVGGNYGYTF.

This clone showed up just a few times. The chain employs TRBV10-3 and TRBJ2-5, with 7 bases fitting TRBD1. CDR3 size: 15 residues. With V trimmed by 5 bases and J by 4 bases, 10 bases remained unmatched. Germline assignment: CDR1 ENHRY and CDR2 SYGVKD. The CDR3: CAISSSSGGRETQYF. CDR3 sequence (DNA): TGTGCCATCAGTAGCAGCTCAGGGGGAAGAGAGACCCAGTACTTC.

This clone was detected a few times. This rearrangement joins TRBV9 to TRBJ2-1; TRBD2 aligns across 8 bases. Germline V gives CDR1 SGDLS, CDR2 YYNGEE. The CDR3 extends over 15 amino acids. V was pared by 4 bases and J by 4 bases, with 7 bases of the junction left unmatched. CDR3 sequence (DNA): TGTGCCAGCAGCCCCCTCCGGGGGGGTTACAATGAGCAGTTCTTC. The encoded protein is CASSPLRGGYNEQFF.

A few counts support this clone. This rearrangement joins TRBV21-1 to TRBJ1-5; the table's D call of TRBD1 was not tested on the DNA. TRBV21-1 is reported as a pseudogene. The CDR3 is 16 residues long. The CDR3 DNA reads as TGTGCCAGCAGCAAAAAAAACAGGGAGAACAATCAGCCCCAGCATTTT. Protein product: CASSKKNRENNQPQHF.

The CDR3 spells CASSLGGRRTGELFF. In DNA, the CDR3 is TGTGCCAGCAGCTTAGGCGGGAGAAGGACCGGGGAGCTGTTTTTT. The chain joins TRBV7-2 to TRBJ2-2, with 7 bases matching TRBD2. Germline V CDR1 and CDR2: SGHTA, FQGNSA. The CDR3 covers 15 residues. J lost 5 bases, V lost 1 base, and 4 bases had no gene match.

This clone was seen a few times. This chain links TRBV23-1 with TRBJ2-1; a possible D gene is TRBD2 (6 bases). TRBV23-1 is placed among ORFs of uncertain function. This CDR3 comprises 16 residues. Trimming removed 2 bases from V and 1 base from J, with 12 bases in between. In nucleotides, the CDR3 is TGCGCCAGCAGTCAAGGAGGGTCGGAATCCTACAATGAGCAGTTCTTC. This encodes CASSQGGSESYNEQFF.

The chain employs TRBV27 and TRBJ2-1, with 8 bases fitting TRBD1. Germline lookup yields CDR1 MNHEY and CDR2 SMNVEV (reference sequence). Losses at the gene ends were 5 bases for V and 3 bases for J; bases not matched to a gene: 9. This CDR3 contains 16 residues. CDR3 sequence: CASSRPGGRGYNEQFF. The CDR3 region has the DNA TGTGCCAGCAGTCGACCAGGGGGCAGGGGCTACAATGAGCAGTTCTTC.

This chain connects TRBV4-3 to TRBJ2-7; a possible D gene is TRBD1 (6 bases). The V and J ends lost 1 base and 3 bases respectively, with 13 bases between them. This CDR3 has 15 residues. CDR1 and CDR2 from the germline V gene are LGHNA and YSLEER. The CDR3 loop reads CASSQGTGYLYEQYF. The CDR3 DNA reads as TGCGCCAGCAGCCAAGGAACAGGGTACCTCTACGAGCAGTACTTC.

The chain is built from TRBV27 and TRBJ1-1; 7 nucleotides line up with TRBD1. Germline values: CDR1 MNHEY, CDR2 SMNVEV (reference sequence). CDR3 length: 14 residues. V gave up 5 bases and J gave up 2 bases; unmatched junction bases: 5. The CDR3: CASSEQGRNTEAFF. The CDR3 region has the DNA TGTGCCAGCAGTGAACAGGGGAGAAACACTGAAGCTTTCTTT.

The rearrangement joins TRBV5-1 to TRBJ1-4; D call uncertain. Trimming removed 4 bases at V and 0 bases at J, with 13 bases between. The CDR3 spans 16 residues. CDR1 and CDR2 from the germline V gene are SGHRS and YFSETQ. CDR3 amino acids: CASSAEIAATNEKLFF. The CDR3, as DNA: TGCGCCAGCAGCGCCGAGATAGCGGCAACTAATGAAAAACTGTTTTTT. The full variable domain, with the rest looked up from reference TRBV5-1 and TRBJ1-4, is KAGVTQTPRYLIKTRGQQVTLSCSPISGHRSVSWYQQTPGQGLQFLFEYFSETQRNKGNFPGRFSGRQFSNSRSEMNVSTLELGDSALYLCASSAEIAATNEKLFFGSGTQLSVL.

This clone has just one count. The rearrangement links TRBV27 to TRBJ2-7, with 9 positions matching TRBD2. Per the germline V gene, CDR1 is MNHEY and CDR2 is SMNVEV (reference sequence). The CDR3 consists of 16 residues. J was trimmed by 3 bases and V by 5 bases; bases with no gene match: 11. The CDR3 region has the DNA TGTGCCAGCAGTCTCACATACGGGACTAGCATCTACGAGCAGTACTTC. It encodes CASSLTYGTSIYEQYF.

This chain's CDR3 is CASSFWTGRTDTQYF. The CDR3 bases are TGTGCCAGCAGCTTCTGGACAGGGCGCACAGATACGCAGTATTTT. The J gene is TRBJ2-3, the V gene TRBV7-9; 8 nucleotides line up with TRBD1. The CDR3 consists of 15 residues. CDR1 and CDR2 from the germline V gene are SEHNR and FQNEAQ (reference sequence). V shed 3 bases, J shed 1 base, and the junction held 3 bases outside the gene matches.

The chain links TRBV28 to TRBJ2-7; 12 bases map to TRBD2. Germline trimming cut 4 bases from V and 2 bases from J; bases unmatched to any gene: 6. The germline gives CDR1 MDHEN, CDR2 SYDVKM. This CDR3 contains 16 residues. CDR3 in amino acids: CASSSLAGGRTYEQYF. DNA for the CDR3: TGTGCCAGCAGTTCCCTAGCGGGAGGGAGAACCTACGAGCAGTACTTC.

The chain uses TRBV5-1 and TRBJ2-3; 7 nucleotides match TRBD1. In germline, CDR1 is SGHRS, CDR2 YFSETQ. The J segment lost 1 base and the V segment lost 6 bases, leaving 2 bases of the junction unmatched. This CDR3 is 13 amino acids long. The CDR3 loop reads CASNTGGTDTQYF. CDR3 bases: TGCGCCAGCAACACAGGGGGCACAGATACGCAGTATTTT.

The chain recombines TRBV6-6 with TRBJ1-4; 8 positions agree with TRBD1. The ends lost 6 bases at V and 8 bases at J; junction bases unmatched: 8. CDR1 MNHNY and CDR2 SVGAGI come from the germline V gene (reference sequence). The CDR3 loop spans 14 amino acids. The CDR3 protein is CASSRGQGREKLFF. CDR3 DNA sequence: TGTGCCAGCAGCCGCGGACAGGGCCGGGAAAAACTGTTTTTT.

The V and J genes are TRBV5-1 and TRBJ2-7, with 10 positions matching TRBD1. V lost 3 bases, J lost 5 bases, and 5 bases stayed unmatched. Germline CDR1 and CDR2: SGHRS and YFSETQ. The CDR3 contains 14 residues. Here the CDR3 DNA reads TGCGCCAGCAGCTACGGACAGGGGGGGAACGAGCAGTACTTC. Translation gives CASSYGQGGNEQYF.

The genes are TRBV18 and TRBJ2-3, with 9 bases matching TRBD1. The germline V gene has CDR1 KGHSH and CDR2 LQKENI. The CDR3 has 15 amino acids. Unmatched junction bases numbered 5, after V lost 2 bases and J lost 5 bases. The CDR3 nucleotides read TGTGCCAGCTCACCAACGGACAGGGGCGAAGATACGCAGTATTTT. It specifies CASSPTDRGEDTQYF.

The genes are TRBV18 and TRBJ1-2; tentative D call: TRBD1 (6 bases). Trimming took off 2 bases at V and 4 bases at J, with 23 bases between the two ends. Germline V gives CDR1 KGHSH, CDR2 LQKENI. The CDR3 length is 18 residues. This chain's CDR3 is CASSPVSGGASPPYGYTF. DNA of the CDR3: TGTGCCAGCTCACCAGTGTCGGGGGGCGCTTCCCCCCCCTATGGCTACACCTTC.

The chain employs TRBV7-2 and TRBJ2-7; 7 bases are a match to TRBD1. This CDR3 comprises 16 residues. The V gene end was trimmed by 4 bases and the J gene end by 1 base; junction bases not matched to a gene: 10. Per germline, CDR1 SGHTA and CDR2 FQGNSA. This CDR3 is CASSSTGQIQSYEQYF. The CDR3 DNA sequence: TGTGCCAGCAGCTCGACAGGGCAAATCCAATCCTACGAGCAGTACTTC.